The 27 T cell receptor beta chains presented below share a single source sample, sequenced in a study of T cells in women clearing cervical HPV infection. The protocol was immunoSEQ multiplex PCR, while the TCRdb copy is restricted to in-frame clones and leaves out a portion. The sample includes some 20,000 clones. Sequencing input: blood buffy coat. These receptors were obtained from a woman between 18 and 69 years old with a cervical HPV16 infection that either progressed to CIN3+ or cleared (not recorded which).

Worth noting for this clone: Sequencing ends 3 residues short of the CDR3 end; the germline J gene provides the rest. The V and J genes are TRBV20-1 and TRBJ2-7; TRBD2 agrees at 13 bases. V was pared by 2 bases and J by 2 bases, with 12 bases of the junction left unmatched. The CDR3 contains 18 residues. Germline CDR1 and CDR2: DFQATT and SNEGSKA (reference sequence). CDR3 DNA (partial): TGCAGTGCTAGAAGGGGCGTCCGACTAGCGGGAGGTGCCTACGAG. Amino acid sequence: CSARRGVRLAGGAYE. The complete CDR3 reads CSARRGVRLAGGAYEQYF.

The CDR3 loop reads CASSVGGGRSNSPLHF. The part of the CDR3 DNA that was read is TGTGCCAGCAGTGTAGGGGGTGGTCGTAGTAATTCACCC. The rearrangement links TRBV2 to TRBJ1-6; the D gene is possibly TRBD1 (6 bases). The read finishes 3 residues shy of the CDR3 end, and the germline J gene is used to complete it. Germline CDR1 is SNHLY and CDR2 is FYNNEI. The V end was cut by 4 bases, the J end by 6 bases, with 16 bases between. The CDR3 loop spans 16 amino acids.

Concerning this clone itself: Read sequence stops 3 residues before the CDR3 end, and the germline J gene provides the missing end. This rearrangement joins TRBV18 to TRBJ2-2; D is unclear. Germline CDR1 is KGHSH and CDR2 is LQKENI. The V end was cut by 3 bases, the J end by 4 bases, with 12 bases between. The CDR3 is 15 amino acids. CDR3: CASSPIRVLTGELFF. The covered CDR3 bases are TGTGCCAGCTCACCGATACGGGTGCTCACCGGGGAG.

As for this clone: The read gets to within 3 residues of the CDR3 end, and the germline J gene fills in the rest. The rearrangement joins TRBV5-1 to TRBJ1-1; D call uncertain. The CDR3 length is 15 residues. V gave up 4 bases and J gave up 0 bases, with 13 bases separating them. Germline loops: CDR1 SGHRS, CDR2 YFSETQ. The CDR3 spells CASSSHRAMNTEAFF. Partial CDR3 DNA: TGCGCCAGCAGCAGCCACCGAGCCATGAACACTGAA.

For this clone: The read finishes 3 residues shy of the CDR3 end, and the germline J gene is used to complete it. In the same sample, other DNA sequences code for this CDR3. The chain recombines TRBV19 with TRBJ2-7; 9 nucleotides align to TRBD1. The CDR3 spans 14 residues. The V segment lost 7 bases and the J segment 4 bases; nucleotides outside the gene matches: 8. Per germline, CDR1 LNHDA and CDR2 SQIVND (reference sequence). The CDR3 is CASTPTGGIYEQYF. CDR3 DNA (partial): TGTGCCAGTACCCCGACAGGGGGTATTTACGAG.

Comments on this clone: From the germline J gene comes the end of the CDR3, since the read stops 3 residues before it. The J gene is TRBJ1-5, the V gene TRBV7-6; D gene unclear. V lost 4 bases and J 1 base, leaving 11 bases between the germline ends. The CDR3 length is 15 residues. CDR1 is SGHVS, CDR2 FNYEAQ, per germline. CDR3 DNA (partial): TGTGCCAGCAGCTCCACCGGAGGGAGCAATCAGCCC. It yields the protein CASSSTGGSNQP. The entire CDR3 protein is CASSSTGGSNQPQHF.

As concerns this clone: The CDR3 is cut off 3 residues early in the read; its end comes from the germline J gene. The chain uses TRBV18 and TRBJ2-7, with D uncertain. Trimming took off 0 bases at V and 0 bases at J, with 9 bases between the two ends. The length of the CDR3 is 15 residues. The germline gives CDR1 KGHSH, CDR2 LQKENI. CDR3 DNA, as far as it was read: TGTGCCAGCTCACCACCGAAGGGCAGCTCCTACGAG. Translation: CASSPPKGSSYE. In full, the CDR3 is CASSPPKGSSYEQYF.

Of note for this clone: The missing CDR3 end, 3 residues past where the read stops, is filled in from the germline J gene. The chain joins TRBV19 to TRBJ1-1; 12 positions agree with TRBD1. The length of the CDR3 is 15 residues. Germline V gives CDR1 LNHDA, CDR2 SQIVND (reference sequence). With 4 bases clipped from V and 7 bases from J, the junction kept 7 bases outside the gene matches. The CDR3: CASSNSGTGGFEAFF. The CDR3 DNA, read in part, is TGTGCCAGTAGTAATTCCGGGACAGGGGGCTTTGAA.

Worth noting for this clone: The CDR3 goes on 3 residues after the read ends, and that part is filled in from the germline J gene. The rearrangement joins TRBV20-1 to TRBJ1-2; possibly TRBD1 for D (5 bases). Germline V gives CDR1 DFQATT, CDR2 SNEGSKA (reference sequence). V lost 5 bases and J 4 bases, leaving 29 bases between the germline ends. The CDR3 contains 18 residues. CDR3 bases read: TGCAGTGCTGGGCACGGCGGAGGGGCCCCGCCCGGGGGCTATGGC. Translated: CSAGHGGGAPPGGYG. The entire CDR3 sequence reads CSAGHGGGAPPGGYGYTF.

Details on this clone: The read terminates 3 residues before the CDR3 end, so the remaining end is supplied by the germline J gene. The chain combines TRBV19 with TRBJ1-5, with a tentative D call TRBD1 (6 bases). CDR3 length: 15 amino acids. The V and J ends lost 3 bases and 0 bases respectively, with 9 bases between them. CDR1 and CDR2 from the germline V gene are LNHDA and SQIVND (reference sequence). The covered CDR3 bases are TGTGCCAGTAGTATGGACAGCGTTAGCAATCAGCCC. Protein product: CASSMDSVSNQP. The entire CDR3 is CASSMDSVSNQPQHF.

CDR3 in amino acids: CASRSPRETQYF. The CDR3 DNA, read in part, is TGTGCCAGCAGATCCCCTAGGGAGACC. The genes are TRBV12-3 or TRBV12-4 and TRBJ2-5; D gene ambiguous. Read sequence stops 3 residues before the CDR3 end, and the germline J gene provides the missing end. The CDR3 has 12 amino acids. V was trimmed by 6 bases and J by 5 bases, leaving 10 bases between them.

In the case of this clone: The read gets to within 3 residues of the CDR3 end, and the germline J gene fills in the rest. This chain uses TRBV30 with TRBJ2-1; 14 bases align to TRBD2. CDR3 length: 15 residues. The germline V gene has CDR1 GTSNPN and CDR2 SVGIG (reference sequence). Trimming took 5 bases from V and 7 from J; bases not matched to a gene: 7. The CDR3 sequence is CAWDRLAGGFNEQFF. The DNA read from the CDR3 is TGTGCCTGGGACCGACTAGCGGGGGGGTTTAATGAG.

Comments on this clone: The CDR3 goes on 3 residues after the read ends, and that part is filled in from the germline J gene. The rearrangement links TRBV18 to TRBJ1-6, with TRBD1 as a possible D gene (6 bases). CDR3 length: 14 residues. The V gene lost 3 bases and the J gene lost 8 bases, with 11 bases spanning the gap. The germline CDR1 and CDR2 sequences are KGHSH and LQKENI. The sequenced CDR3 bases are TGTGCCAGCTCACCTTCGGGACAAGATTCACCC. It codes for CASSPSGQDSP. From start to end, the CDR3 is CASSPSGQDSPLHF.

Comment on this clone: The observed sequence ends 3 residues before the CDR3 terminus, with the missing tail filled in from the germline J gene. The chain carries TRBV7-2 and TRBJ2-3; 9 bases align to TRBD1. This CDR3 is built from 15 residues. V lost 5 bases to trimming and J lost 2 bases; unmatched junction nucleotides: 5. The germline gives CDR1 SGHTA, CDR2 FQGNSA. The covered CDR3 bases are TGTGCCAGCAGCACCGGGACAGGGTTCACAGATACG. Its protein is CASSTGTGFTDT. The full CDR3 protein is CASSTGTGFTDTQYF.

As to this clone: The read falls 3 residues short of the CDR3 end, and the missing part is taken from the germline J gene. The chain is built from TRBV19 and TRBJ1-5; tentatively, D is TRBD1 (5 bases). This CDR3 is 14 amino acids long. The V gene lost 1 base and the J gene lost 5 bases, with 9 bases spanning the gap. Germline V gene sequence: CDR1 LNHDA, CDR2 SQIVND (reference sequence). CDR3 DNA, as far as it was read: TGTGCCAGTAGTATAGGCGGGGGATATCAGCCC. Its translation: CASSIGGGYQP. The full-length CDR3 reads as CASSIGGGYQPQHF. Combining the CDR3 with reference TRBV19 and TRBJ1-5 gives the whole variable domain DGGITQSPKYLFRKEGQNVTLSCEQNLNHDAMYWYRQDPGQGLRLIYYSQIVNDFQKGDIAEGYSVSREKKESFPLTVTSAQKNPTAFYLCASSIGGGYQPQHFGDGTRLSIL.

As concerns this clone: The sequenced fragment ends 3 residues before the CDR3 boundary, so the rest is inferred from the germline J gene. The V call is TRBV3-1 (or the pseudogene TRBV3-2), the J call TRBJ2-5; TRBD1 aligns across 10 bases. The J segment lost 5 bases and the V segment lost 0 bases, leaving 9 bases of the junction unmatched. Germline V gene data show CDR1 as LGHDT and CDR2 as YNNKEL (reference sequence). This CDR3 spans 17 amino acids. The part of the CDR3 DNA that was read is TGTGCCAGCAGCCAAGATTGTCCGGGACAGGGGTTGGAGACC. Protein product: CASSQDCPGQGLET. The complete CDR3 reads CASSQDCPGQGLETQYF.

Partial CDR3 DNA: TGTGCCAGCAGACCGCAGAATAATTCACCC. Its translation is CASRPQNNSP. The full CDR3 protein reads CASRPQNNSPLHF. This chain joins TRBV6-4 and TRBJ1-6; D uncertain. The CDR3 extends 3 residues past the end of the read, so its final part is completed from the germline J gene. Germline CDR1 MRHNA, CDR2 SNTAGT. The CDR3 sequence is 13 residues long. V dropped 6 bases and J dropped 5 bases, with 8 bases sitting between them.

As regards this clone: Read coverage stops 3 residues before the CDR3 terminus; the germline J gene supplies the remainder. J is TRBJ2-1 and V is TRBV20-1; 7 bases match TRBD2. The CDR3 totals 13 residues. J lost 8 bases, V lost 5 bases, and 9 bases had no gene match. The germline gives CDR1 DFQATT, CDR2 SNEGSKA (reference sequence). The CDR3 DNA, read in part, is TGCAGTGCTCCCCCCCCGGGGAGGGATGAG. Translation: CSAPPPGRDE. The complete CDR3 protein is CSAPPPGRDEQFF.

As to this clone: The read stops 3 residues short of the end of the CDR3; the missing end is completed from the germline J gene. The chain is built from TRBV7-9 and TRBJ2-7; tentative D call: TRBD2 (6 bases). Germline V gene lookup returns CDR1 SEHNR and CDR2 FQNEAQ (reference sequence). V lost 5 bases and J lost 2, with 16 bases in between. The CDR3 contains 15 residues. The part of the CDR3 DNA that was read is TGTGCCAGCAGCACAGGCTACGGGAGCACCTACGAG. This translates into CASSTGYGSTYE. The CDR3 reads in full as CASSTGYGSTYEQYF.

Note on this clone: The read is 3 residues too short to cover the CDR3 end, so that end is filled in from the germline J gene. This chain joins TRBV5-1 and TRBJ1-1; D remains unclear. The CDR3 consists of 15 residues. Germline CDR1 reads SGHRS; CDR2 reads YFSETQ. Between the trimmed V and J ends, which lost 3 bases and 0 bases, there was a span of 12 bases. The chain's CDR3 is CASSSKTIVNTEAFF. Partial CDR3 DNA: TGCGCCAGCAGCTCGAAGACTATAGTGAACACTGAA.

A word on this clone: The read ends 3 residues before the CDR3 terminus; that terminus is restored from the germline J gene. The genes are TRBV10-2 and TRBJ2-3; 10 bases align to TRBD2. In germline, CDR1 is WSHSY, CDR2 SAAADI. The V segment lost 7 bases and the J segment 7 bases; nucleotides outside the gene matches: 17. CDR3 length: 17 amino acids. Incomplete CDR3 DNA: TGCGCCAGCATGGCCCACACCTTCAGCGGGGGGGCAAATACG. Translation gives CASMAHTFSGGANT. The whole CDR3 sequence reads CASMAHTFSGGANTQYF.

Note on this clone: The observed sequence ends 3 residues before the CDR3 terminus, with the missing tail filled in from the germline J gene. This chain uses TRBV10-3 with TRBJ1-1; 9 bases fit TRBD1. This CDR3 has 20 residues. Unmatched junction bases numbered 19, after V lost 4 bases and J lost 1 base. In germline, CDR1 is ENHRY, CDR2 SYGVKD. The CDR3 spells CAISGVFGYRTGDANTEAFF. The sequenced part of the CDR3 DNA is TGTGCCATCAGTGGAGTCTTTGGTTATCGGACAGGGGATGCGAACACTGAA.

Concerning this clone: The CDR3 extends 3 residues past the end of the read, so its final part is completed from the germline J gene. The chain links TRBV5-6 to TRBJ1-2; D remains unclear. V lost 4 bases and J lost 4, with 8 bases in between. CDR3 length: 12 amino acids. CDR1 is SGHDT and CDR2 is YYEEEE in the germline V gene. Partial CDR3 DNA: TGTGCCAGCAGCCAGGAGTCCTATGGC. Protein sequence: CASSQESYG. The full CDR3 protein reads CASSQESYGYTF. Full variable domain (remainder filled in from reference TRBV5-6 and TRBJ1-2): DAGVTQSPTHLIKTRGQQVTLRCSPKSGHDTVSWYQQALGQGPQFIFQYYEEEERQRGNFPDRFSGHQFPNYSSELNVNALLLGDSALYLCASSQESYGYTFGSGTRLTVV.

Regarding this clone: Coverage ceases 3 residues before the CDR3 finishes, and the germline J gene fills in the end. This chain joins TRBV13 and TRBJ1-6; possibly TRBD1 for D (6 bases). The germline V gene has CDR1 PRHDT and CDR2 FYEKMQ (reference sequence). This CDR3 comprises 15 residues. Trimming stripped 6 bases from V and 2 bases from J, with 11 bases between. CDR3 DNA, as far as it was read: TGTGCCAGCAGGGTTAAGGGGGCCTATAATTCACCC. It translates to CASRVKGAYNSP. The entire CDR3 reads CASRVKGAYNSPLHF.

As to this clone: The missing CDR3 end, 3 residues past where the read stops, is filled in from the germline J gene. This chain links TRBV20-1 with TRBJ2-7, with D perhaps matching TRBD1 (5 bases). Germline V gene data show CDR1 as DFQATT and CDR2 as SNEGSKA (reference sequence). The V and J ends lost 5 bases and 0 bases respectively, with 14 bases between them. The CDR3 has 14 amino acids. CDR3 DNA (partial): TGCAGTGCTGAGGACACCCGGAGCTCCTACGAG. It specifies CSAEDTRSSYE. The CDR3 reads in full as CSAEDTRSSYEQYF.

With regard to this clone: The junction departs from germline at one end; a sequencing error may be responsible. Read coverage stops 3 residues before the CDR3 terminus; the germline J gene supplies the remainder. This chain connects TRBV2 to TRBJ2-2; 12 positions agree with TRBD2. Germline loops: CDR1 SNHLY, CDR2 FYNNEI. There are 15 residues in the CDR3. CDR3 bases read: TGTGCCAGCACGAGGACTAGCGGGAACATCGGGGAG. It codes for CASTRTSGNIGE. The whole CDR3 sequence is CASTRTSGNIGELFF. The variable domain in full, completed from reference TRBV2 and TRBJ2-2, reads EPEVTQTPSHQVTQMGQEVILRCVPISNHLYFYWYRQILGQKVEFLVSFYNNEISEKSEIFDDQFSVERPDGSNFTLKIRSTKLEDSAMYFCASTRTSGNIGELFFGEGSRLTVL.

Regarding this clone: The sequenced fragment ends 3 residues before the CDR3 boundary, so the rest is inferred from the germline J gene. The V call is TRBV7-6, the J call TRBJ1-2, with D unclear. The CDR3 spans 13 residues. Germline V gene lookup returns CDR1 SGHVS and CDR2 FNYEAQ. CDR3 sequence: CASSVYSTDTYTF. Incomplete CDR3 DNA: TGTGCCAGCAGCGTATACAGCACAGATACC. The full variable domain, in which reference TRBV7-6 and TRBJ1-2 provide the parts outside the CDR3, is GAGVSQSPRYKVTKRGQDVALRCDPISGHVSLYWYRQALGQGPEFLTYFNYEAQQDKSGLPNDRFSAERPEGSISTLTIQRTEQRDSAMYRCASSVYSTDTYTFGSGTRLTVV.